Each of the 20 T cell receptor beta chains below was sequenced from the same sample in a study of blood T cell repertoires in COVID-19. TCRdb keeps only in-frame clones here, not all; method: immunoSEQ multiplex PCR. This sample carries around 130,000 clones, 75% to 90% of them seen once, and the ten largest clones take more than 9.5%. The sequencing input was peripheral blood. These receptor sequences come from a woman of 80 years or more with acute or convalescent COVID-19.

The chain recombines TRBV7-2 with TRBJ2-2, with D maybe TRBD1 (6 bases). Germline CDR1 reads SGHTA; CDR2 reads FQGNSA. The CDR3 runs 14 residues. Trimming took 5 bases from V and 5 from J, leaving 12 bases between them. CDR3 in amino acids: CASSLPTGTGELFF. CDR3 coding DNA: TGTGCCAGCAGCCTACCAACAGGGACCGGGGAGCTGTTTTTT.

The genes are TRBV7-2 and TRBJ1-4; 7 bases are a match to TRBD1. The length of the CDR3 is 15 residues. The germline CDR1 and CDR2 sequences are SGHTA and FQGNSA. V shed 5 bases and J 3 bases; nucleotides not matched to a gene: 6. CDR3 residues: CASSAHRGANEKLFF. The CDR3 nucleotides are TGTGCCAGCAGCGCCCACAGGGGTGCTAATGAAAAACTGTTTTTT.

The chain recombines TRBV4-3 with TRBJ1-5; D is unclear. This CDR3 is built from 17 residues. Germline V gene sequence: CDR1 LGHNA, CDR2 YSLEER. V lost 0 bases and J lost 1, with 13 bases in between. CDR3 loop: CASSQDARGGSNQPQHF. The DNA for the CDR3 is TGCGCCAGCAGCCAAGATGCCCGGGGAGGAAGCAATCAGCCCCAGCATTTT.

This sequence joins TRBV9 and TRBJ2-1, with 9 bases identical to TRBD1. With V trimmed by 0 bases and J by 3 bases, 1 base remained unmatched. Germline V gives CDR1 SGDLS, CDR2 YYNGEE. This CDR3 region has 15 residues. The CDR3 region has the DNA TGTGCCAGCAGCGTAGGGACAGGGGACTACAATGAGCAGTTCTTC. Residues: CASSVGTGDYNEQFF.

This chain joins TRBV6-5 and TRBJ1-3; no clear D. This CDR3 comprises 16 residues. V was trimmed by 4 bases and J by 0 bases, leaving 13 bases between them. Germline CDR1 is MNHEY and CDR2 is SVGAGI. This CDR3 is CASSFAPPSSGNTIYF. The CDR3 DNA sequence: TGTGCCAGCAGTTTTGCTCCCCCGAGCTCTGGAAACACCATATATTTT.

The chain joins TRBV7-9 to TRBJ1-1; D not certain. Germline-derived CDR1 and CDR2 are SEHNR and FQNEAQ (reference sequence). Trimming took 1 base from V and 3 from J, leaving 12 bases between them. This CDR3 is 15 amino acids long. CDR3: CASSLVTGIDTEAFF. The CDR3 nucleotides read TGTGCCAGCAGCTTAGTTACGGGGATAGACACTGAAGCTTTCTTT.

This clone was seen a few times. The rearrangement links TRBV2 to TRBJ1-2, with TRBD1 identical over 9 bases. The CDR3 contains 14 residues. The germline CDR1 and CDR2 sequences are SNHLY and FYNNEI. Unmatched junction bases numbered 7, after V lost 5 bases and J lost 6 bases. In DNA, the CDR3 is TGTGCCAGCAGTCGGACAGGGGAAGTGGATGGCTACACCTTC. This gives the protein CASSRTGEVDGYTF.

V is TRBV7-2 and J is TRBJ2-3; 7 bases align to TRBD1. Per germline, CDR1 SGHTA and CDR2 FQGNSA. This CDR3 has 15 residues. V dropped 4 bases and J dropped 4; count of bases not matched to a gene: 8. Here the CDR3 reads CASSSLSGQADTQYF. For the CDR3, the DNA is TGTGCCAGCAGCTCGTTGTCCGGACAGGCAGATACGCAGTATTTT. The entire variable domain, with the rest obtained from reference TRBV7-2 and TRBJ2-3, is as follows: GAGVSQSPSNKVTEKGKDVELRCDPISGHTALYWYRQSLGQGLEFLIYFQGNSAPDKSGLPSDRFSAERTGGSVSTLTIQRTQQEDSAVYLCASSSLSGQADTQYFGPGTRLTVL.

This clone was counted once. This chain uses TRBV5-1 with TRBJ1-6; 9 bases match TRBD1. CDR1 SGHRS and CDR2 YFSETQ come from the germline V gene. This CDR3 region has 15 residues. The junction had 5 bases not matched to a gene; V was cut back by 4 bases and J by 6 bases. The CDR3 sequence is CASSLDRGLNSPLHF. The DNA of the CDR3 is TGCGCCAGCAGCCTGGACAGGGGACTTAATTCACCCCTCCACTTT.

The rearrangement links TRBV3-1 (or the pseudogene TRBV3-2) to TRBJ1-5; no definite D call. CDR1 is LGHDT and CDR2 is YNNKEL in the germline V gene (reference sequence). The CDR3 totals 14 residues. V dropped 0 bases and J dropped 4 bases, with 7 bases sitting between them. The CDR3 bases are TGTGCCAGCAGCCAAGATGGCGGGAATCAGCCCCAGCATTTT. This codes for CASSQDGGNQPQHF.

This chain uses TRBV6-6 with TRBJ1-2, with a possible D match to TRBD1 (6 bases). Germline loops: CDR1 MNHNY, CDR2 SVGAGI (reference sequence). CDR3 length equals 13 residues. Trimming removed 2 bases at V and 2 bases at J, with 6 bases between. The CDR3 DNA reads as TGTGCCAGCAGTTACGACAGGAACTATGGCTACACCTTC. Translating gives CASSYDRNYGYTF.

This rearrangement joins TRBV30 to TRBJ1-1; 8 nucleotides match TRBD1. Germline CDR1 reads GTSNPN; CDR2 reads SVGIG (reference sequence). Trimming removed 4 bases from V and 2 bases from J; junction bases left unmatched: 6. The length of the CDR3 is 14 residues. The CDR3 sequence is CAWKGQVINTEAFF. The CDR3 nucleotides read TGTGCCTGGAAGGGACAGGTGATAAACACTGAAGCTTTCTTT.

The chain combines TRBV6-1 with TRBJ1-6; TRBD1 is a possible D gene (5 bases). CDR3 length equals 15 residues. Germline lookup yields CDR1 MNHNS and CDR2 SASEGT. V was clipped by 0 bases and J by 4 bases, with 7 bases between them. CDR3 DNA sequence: TGTGCCAGCAGTGAAGCTGCAGGGTATAATTCACCCCTCCACTTT. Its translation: CASSEAAGYNSPLHF.

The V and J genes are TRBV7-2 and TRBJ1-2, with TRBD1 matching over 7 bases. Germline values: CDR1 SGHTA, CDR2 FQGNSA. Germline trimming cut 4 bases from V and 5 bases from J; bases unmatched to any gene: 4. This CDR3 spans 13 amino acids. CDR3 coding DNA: TGTGCCAGCAGCTCGGGGACAGCATATGGCTACACCTTC. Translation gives CASSSGTAYGYTF.

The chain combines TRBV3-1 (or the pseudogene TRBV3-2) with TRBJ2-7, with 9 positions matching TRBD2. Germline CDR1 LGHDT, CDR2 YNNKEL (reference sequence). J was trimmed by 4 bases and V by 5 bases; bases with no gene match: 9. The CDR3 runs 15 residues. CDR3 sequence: CASSYLAGAGYEQYF. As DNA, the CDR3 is TGTGCCAGCAGCTATTTAGCGGGGGCCGGATACGAGCAGTACTTC.

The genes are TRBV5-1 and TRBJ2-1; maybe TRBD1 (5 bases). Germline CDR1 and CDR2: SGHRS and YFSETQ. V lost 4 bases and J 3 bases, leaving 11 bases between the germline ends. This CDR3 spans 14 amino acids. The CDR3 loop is CASSRTPDYNEQFF. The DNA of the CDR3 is TGCGCCAGCAGCCGGACACCAGACTACAATGAGCAGTTCTTC.

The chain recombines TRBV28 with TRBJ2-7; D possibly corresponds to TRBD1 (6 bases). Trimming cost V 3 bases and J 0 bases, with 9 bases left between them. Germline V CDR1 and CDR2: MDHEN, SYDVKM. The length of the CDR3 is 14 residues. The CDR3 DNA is TGTGCCAGCAGTTTTGGACAGTCCTCCTACGAGCAGTACTTC. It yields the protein CASSFGQSSYEQYF.

CDR3 sequence reads: CASSLAKAGPSSGNTIYF. CDR3 DNA: TGTGCCAGCAGCTTAGCTAAGGCAGGGCCGAGCTCTGGAAACACCATATATTTT. The chain couples TRBV7-9 to TRBJ1-3, with D possibly matching TRBD1 (5 bases). Trimming pared 0 bases from V and 0 bases from J, leaving 15 bases between. The CDR3 is 18 amino acids. The germline gives CDR1 SEHNR, CDR2 FQNEAQ (reference sequence).

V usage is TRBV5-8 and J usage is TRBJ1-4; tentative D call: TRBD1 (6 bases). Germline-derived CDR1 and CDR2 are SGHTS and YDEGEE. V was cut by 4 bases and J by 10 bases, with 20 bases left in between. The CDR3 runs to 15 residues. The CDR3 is CASSRGGDLIGKLFF. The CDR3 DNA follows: TGTGCCAGCAGCCGAGGGGGGGATCTGATAGGAAAACTGTTTTTT.

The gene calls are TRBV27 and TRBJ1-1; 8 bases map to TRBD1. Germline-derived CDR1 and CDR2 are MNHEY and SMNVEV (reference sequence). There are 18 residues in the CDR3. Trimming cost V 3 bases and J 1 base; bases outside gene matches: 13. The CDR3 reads CASSFSIGQGRGNTEAFF. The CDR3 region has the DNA TGTGCCAGCAGTTTTTCAATTGGACAGGGCCGGGGGAACACTGAAGCTTTCTTT.